The 30 T cell receptor beta chains below come from one sample, sequenced in a study of blood T cell repertoires in COVID-19 (dated by TCRdb to the early 2020s). Preparation of the library involved the immunoSEQ multiplex PCR assay. TCRdb obtained this table from immuneACCESS and retained in-frame rearrangements with V and J assigned. These tables miss some clones; where compared with another copy, unresolved V genes account for less than half of the shortfall, and the remainder is unexplained. The sample table shows under 450,000 clones, and around 87% are seen once. The top ten constitute around 1.3% of the sample. The source material was PBMCs or T cells enriched from blood (not recorded which). All receptors derive from a man younger than 45 who had recovered from COVID-19.

This clone came up a few times. V usage is TRBV11-2 and J usage is TRBJ1-2, with 9 bases lining up with TRBD1. The CDR3 is made up of 14 amino acids. In germline, CDR1 is SGHAT, CDR2 FQNNGV. Unmatched junction bases numbered 3, after V lost 1 base and J lost 6 bases. In DNA form, the CDR3 reads TGTGCCAGCAGCTTAGGGGGACAGGGAGATGGCTACACCTTC. Translating gives CASSLGGQGDGYTF.

V and J are TRBV7-3 and TRBJ2-5; D may be TRBD1 (6 bases). CDR1 is SGHTA, CDR2 FQGTGA, per germline. The CDR3 sequence is 13 residues long. V lost 5 bases and J 2 bases, leaving 9 bases between the germline ends. The CDR3: CASSRGQQETQYF. The CDR3 DNA reads TGTGCCAGCAGCAGAGGACAGCAAGAGACCCAGTACTTC.

The rearrangement joins TRBV10-3 to TRBJ1-2, with TRBD1 as a possible D gene (6 bases). The length of the CDR3 is 14 residues. Trimming shortened V by 6 bases and J by 2 bases, and 13 bases separated the two germline ends. CDR1 and CDR2 from the germline V gene are ENHRY and SYGVKD. Here the CDR3 reads CAISVDRTNYGYTF. The CDR3 DNA follows: TGTGCCATCAGCGTAGACAGGACCAACTATGGCTACACCTTC.

V usage is TRBV5-4 and J usage is TRBJ1-1, with TRBD1 identical over 8 bases. Germline trimming cut 4 bases from V and 5 bases from J; bases unmatched to any gene: 7. Germline loops: CDR1 SGHNT, CDR2 YYREEE (reference sequence). The CDR3 is 14 amino acids. In nucleotides, the CDR3 is TGTGCCAGCAGCACGAGACAGGGGAAAACTGAAGCTTTCTTT. This codes for CASSTRQGKTEAFF.

This clone was seen once. The V call is TRBV7-8, the J call TRBJ1-2; 11 bases are a match to TRBD1. With 8 bases clipped from V and 8 bases from J, the junction kept 13 bases outside the gene matches. The V gene's germline CDR1 is SGHVS and CDR2 FQNEAQ. The length of the CDR3 is 15 residues. The CDR3 sequence: CASGRVRTGGSGYTF. CDR3 in DNA: TGTGCCAGCGGCCGAGTTCGGACAGGGGGCTCAGGCTACACCTTC.

The gene calls are TRBV7-9 and TRBJ1-4; D gene uncertain. V was trimmed by 5 bases and J by 0 bases, leaving 10 bases between them. Germline CDR1 SEHNR, CDR2 FQNEAQ (reference sequence). The CDR3 extends over 15 amino acids. The CDR3 sequence: CASSLSQATNEKLFF. The CDR3 bases are TGTGCCAGCAGCCTCAGCCAGGCAACTAATGAAAAACTGTTTTTT.

This sequence joins TRBV2 and TRBJ2-6; D is unclear. The length of the CDR3 is 14 residues. Germline CDR1 and CDR2: SNHLY and FYNNEI. Trimming cost V 3 bases and J 2 bases, with 5 bases left between them. CDR3: CASSDGPGANVLTF. CDR3 DNA sequence: TGTGCCAGCAGTGACGGTCCTGGGGCCAACGTCCTGACTTTC.

The chain joins TRBV4-2 to TRBJ1-6; TRBD1 aligns across 8 bases. V trimming: 3 bases; J trimming: 14 bases; junction bases outside the gene matches: 3. CDR1 and CDR2 (germline): LGHNA, YNFKEQ. The CDR3 covers 12 residues. The CDR3 DNA reads TGTGCCAGCAGCCAGGGGGGACAGGCCCTCCACTTT. Translated, it gives CASSQGGQALHF.

This chain connects TRBV7-9 to TRBJ2-2, with D perhaps TRBD2 (5 bases). The CDR3 is 18 residues long. CDR1 SEHNR and CDR2 FQNEAQ come from the germline V gene (reference sequence). The V end was cut by 4 bases, the J end by 3 bases, with 21 bases between. The CDR3: CASSSRGINLEDTGELFF. CDR3 coding DNA: TGTGCCAGCAGCTCACGGGGTATTAACCTTGAGGACACCGGGGAGCTGTTTTTT.

This clone was counted a single time. V and J are TRBV5-1 and TRBJ1-4; D is uncertain. Germline CDR1 reads SGHRS; CDR2 reads YFSETQ. Trimming stripped 0 bases from V and 14 bases from J, with 14 bases between. This CDR3 spans 13 amino acids. The CDR3 loop reads CASSLEGGPALFF. The CDR3 bases are TGCGCCAGCAGCTTGGAAGGTGGGCCTGCTCTGTTTTTT.

The CDR3 DNA reads TGCGCCAGCAGCCAAGAGCAGGGGTATAATGAAAAACTGTTTTTT. It yields the protein CASSQEQGYNEKLFF. The V and J genes are TRBV4-3 and TRBJ1-4; D perhaps matches TRBD1 (6 bases). Germline CDR1 reads LGHNA; CDR2 reads YSLEER. V dropped 0 bases and J dropped 4 bases, with 9 bases sitting between them. The CDR3 has 15 residues.

This rearrangement joins TRBV7-9 to TRBJ1-2; TRBD1 matches at 12 bases. The ends lost 2 bases at V and 8 bases at J; junction bases unmatched: 6. The germline gives CDR1 SEHNR, CDR2 FQNEAQ (reference sequence). The CDR3 totals 15 residues. The chain's CDR3 is CASSLKGQGAGGYTF. DNA for the CDR3: TGTGCCAGCAGCTTAAAGGGACAGGGGGCAGGCGGCTACACCTTC.

As to this clone: The same CDR3 arises from other DNA sequences in this sample as well. This chain joins TRBV9 and TRBJ2-5; D is possibly TRBD2 (6 bases). The germline gives CDR1 SGDLS, CDR2 YYNGEE. The CDR3 is 13 residues long. The V and J ends lost 0 bases and 5 bases respectively, with 8 bases between them. The CDR3 is CASSVVSGETQYF. The CDR3 DNA reads TGTGCCAGCAGCGTAGTGAGCGGGGAGACCCAGTACTTC.

DNA of the CDR3: TGCAGCGTTGCCGGGACAGGGTTCGGTGGAAACACCATATATTTT. Its protein is CSVAGTGFGGNTIYF. This chain uses TRBV29-1 with TRBJ1-3, with 9 bases fitting TRBD1. Germline CDR1 and CDR2: SQVTM and ANQGSEA. The CDR3 loop spans 15 amino acids. V was clipped by 4 bases and J by 3 bases; unmatched bases: 7. Using reference TRBV29-1 and TRBJ1-3 for the parts outside the CDR3, the full variable domain is SAVISQKPSRDICQRGTSLTIQCQVDSQVTMMFWYRQQPGQSLTLIATANQGSEATYESGFVIDKFPISRPNLTFSTLTVSNMSPEDSSIYLCSVAGTGFGGNTIYFGEGSWLTVV.

J is TRBJ2-1 and V is TRBV18; the match to TRBD1 covers 7 bases. V gave up 2 bases and J gave up 7 bases; unmatched junction bases: 5. The germline gives CDR1 KGHSH, CDR2 LQKENI. This CDR3 is 14 amino acids long. As DNA, the CDR3 is TGTGCCAGCTCACCAAGGGACAGATTAAATGAGCAGTTCTTC. Amino acid sequence: CASSPRDRLNEQFF.

J is TRBJ2-2 and V is TRBV7-6; the D is unclear. The CDR3 length is 12 residues. Deletions cut 5 bases from V and 6 bases from J, with 7 bases between. CDR1 and CDR2 (germline): SGHVS, FNYEAQ. Here the CDR3 DNA reads TGTGCCAGCAGCGTAATAGCCGGGGAGCTGTTTTTT. This sequence encodes CASSVIAGELFF.

The chain employs TRBV6-1 and TRBJ1-5; D unresolved. The CDR3 spans 13 residues. CDR1 is MNHNS and CDR2 is SASEGT in the germline V gene. Trimming removed 3 bases from V and 1 base from J, with 4 bases in between. CDR3 amino acids: CASSDQSNQPQHF. The CDR3 DNA reads TGTGCCAGCAGTGACCAGAGCAATCAGCCCCAGCATTTT.

The chain carries TRBV11-2 and TRBJ1-2, with 9 bases matching TRBD1. The junction had 7 bases not matched to a gene; V was cut back by 5 bases and J by 0 bases. Germline V lookup: CDR1 SGHAT, CDR2 FQNNGV. CDR3 length equals 16 residues. The DNA for the CDR3 is TGTGCCAGCAGCAAGACAGGGGGTCTCACTAACTATGGCTACACCTTC. Amino acid sequence: CASSKTGGLTNYGYTF. The whole variable domain, remainder taken from reference TRBV11-2 and TRBJ1-2, is EAGVAQSPRYKIIEKRQSVAFWCNPISGHATLYWYQQILGQGPKLLIQFQNNGVVDDSQLPKDRFSAERLKGVDSTLKIQPAKLEDSAVYLCASSKTGGLTNYGYTFGSGTRLTVV.

The V and J genes are TRBV6-5 and TRBJ2-7, with 9 bases matching TRBD1. Germline CDR1 and CDR2: MNHEY and SVGAGI. The CDR3 loop spans 13 amino acids. V shed 10 bases, J shed 6 bases, and the junction held 10 bases outside the gene matches. CDR3 residues: CATGRGQGSEQYF. CDR3 coding DNA: TGTGCCACGGGGCGCGGACAGGGGAGCGAGCAGTACTTC.

This chain links TRBV19 with TRBJ1-1, with unresolved D. Germline V gene sequence: CDR1 LNHDA, CDR2 SQIVND (reference sequence). CDR3 size: 14 residues. Between the trimmed V and J ends, which lost 4 bases and 3 bases, there was a span of 12 bases. The DNA for the CDR3 is TGTGCCAGTAGTACATACGGGTTGGACACTGAAGCTTTCTTT. Protein sequence: CASSTYGLDTEAFF.

This clone was found once. The chain links TRBV5-1 to TRBJ2-5, with 8 bases matching TRBD1. V gave up 0 bases and J gave up 5 bases; unmatched junction bases: 6. Per the germline V gene, CDR1 is SGHRS and CDR2 is YFSETQ. CDR3 length equals 15 residues. The CDR3 region has the DNA TGCGCCAGCAGCTTGGCTAGTTCAGGGGGCGAGACCCAGTACTTC. This translates into CASSLASSGGETQYF.

The chain couples TRBV27 to TRBJ2-1; 10 bases match TRBD2. The germline V gene encodes CDR1 MNHEY and CDR2 SMNVEV (reference sequence). The V and J ends lost 2 bases and 11 bases, in that order; junction bases with no gene match: 3. CDR3 length: 13 residues. The CDR3 loop reads CASSLETSGQQFF. In DNA form, the CDR3 reads TGTGCCAGCAGTTTAGAGACTAGCGGGCAGCAGTTCTTC.

The rearrangement uses TRBV3-1 (or the pseudogene TRBV3-2) and TRBJ1-6; D is unclear. V was shortened by 1 base and J by 4 bases, with 5 bases between the two germline ends. Germline assignment: CDR1 LGHDT and CDR2 YNNKEL (reference sequence). The CDR3 spans 14 residues. The CDR3 bases are TGTGCCAGCAGCCAAGGCCGGTATAATTCACCCCTCCACTTT. It specifies CASSQGRYNSPLHF.

The CDR3 DNA is TGTGCCAGCAGCATCGCTAGCGGGGGGCAGAATGAGCAGTTCTTC. It yields the protein CASSIASGGQNEQFF. The chain couples TRBV7-9 to TRBJ2-1, with 11 nucleotides matching TRBD2. The CDR3 sequence is 15 residues long. J was trimmed by 7 bases and V by 5 bases; bases with no gene match: 7. The germline CDR1 and CDR2 sequences are SEHNR and FQNEAQ (reference sequence).

The chain combines TRBV29-1 with TRBJ2-3; a weak D match, TRBD2 (7 bases). The CDR3 consists of 13 residues. V was trimmed by 7 bases and J by 3 bases, leaving 14 bases between them. Germline CDR1 is SQVTM and CDR2 is ANQGSEA. The CDR3 region is CSGTGGRTDTQYF. The CDR3 coding sequence is TGCAGCGGCACGGGGGGCCGTACAGATACGCAGTATTTT.

The rearrangement links TRBV7-2 to TRBJ1-1; D is uncertain. V was trimmed by 0 bases and J by 0 bases, leaving 8 bases between them. The germline CDR1 and CDR2 sequences are SGHTA and FQGNSA. The CDR3 spans 15 residues. In nucleotides, the CDR3 is TGTGCCAGCAGCTTAGCTCCCCAGATGAACACTGAAGCTTTCTTT. Translated: CASSLAPQMNTEAFF.

CDR3 in amino acids: CASSSAVRGGEKLFF. In DNA, the CDR3 is TGTGCCAGCTCAAGTGCTGTCAGGGGTGGAGAAAAACTGTTTTTT. The J gene is TRBJ1-4, the V gene TRBV18; tentatively, D is TRBD1 (6 bases). The CDR3 sequence is 15 residues long. Germline CDR1 is KGHSH and CDR2 is LQKENI. Trimming took off 5 bases at V and 8 bases at J, with 18 bases between the two ends.

This clone occurred once. The same CDR3 also results from other DNA sequences found in this sample. The rearrangement uses TRBV2 and TRBJ1-2; D might be TRBD1 (6 bases). Trimming shortened V by 8 bases and J by 6 bases, and 13 bases separated the two germline ends. The CDR3 sequence is 12 residues long. Germline values: CDR1 SNHLY, CDR2 FYNNEI. CDR3 region: CASSAYRDGYTF. The CDR3 DNA sequence: TGTGCCAGCTCAGCTTACAGGGATGGCTACACCTTC.

The V call is TRBV7-9, the J call TRBJ1-2; D is possibly TRBD1 (5 bases). The germline V gene has CDR1 SEHNR and CDR2 FQNEAQ (reference sequence). CDR3 length: 14 amino acids. The germline V and J ends were trimmed by 4 bases and 0 bases, with 9 bases remaining between them. The CDR3 protein is CASSSPTANYGYTF. CDR3 nucleotides: TGTGCCAGCAGCTCCCCGACAGCTAACTATGGCTACACCTTC. Filled out from reference TRBV7-9 and TRBJ1-2, the complete variable domain reads DTGVSQNPRHKITKRGQNVTFRCDPISEHNRLYWYRQTLGQGPEFLTYFQNEAQLEKSRLLSDRFSAERPKGSFSTLEIQRTEQGDSAMYLCASSSPTANYGYTFGSGTRLTVV.

V is TRBV7-2 and J is TRBJ1-1; maybe TRBD1 (6 bases). Between the trimmed V and J ends, which lost 5 bases and 0 bases, there was a span of 16 bases. The CDR3 totals 16 residues. In germline, CDR1 is SGHTA, CDR2 FQGNSA. The CDR3 nucleotides read TGTGCCAGCAGCCTGCTGGCTGGACAGCTGAACACTGAAGCTTTCTTT. This sequence encodes CASSLLAGQLNTEAFF.